This entry concerns a single T cell receptor (beta chain). The target of this receptor is not known. Base qualities are not at hand, and no much larger clone is one base apart. This specimen belongs to a study of cytomegalovirus exposure and HLA in healthy donors (dated by TCRdb to 2017 to 2019). General notes on the study: An earlier analysis of roughly 570 of the donors reported over 250 Gb of sequence data and about 120 million unique TCR beta sequences obtained from 150 million to 200 million T cells. About 280 gigabases of sequencing data and roughly 81 million unique TCR sequences made up an early release that covered several hundred HLA-typed donors. Among the roughly 410 genotyped donors, approximately 81% belonged to the genetic ancestry cluster associated with self-reported Caucasian donors. The study aimed to test whether cataloging public T cell receptors could reveal signatures of past pathogen exposure. Using immunosequencing, the study profiled T cell repertoires from around 680 subjects and related those repertoires to cytomegalovirus serostatus. A separate validation cohort of more than 100 different subjects was used in addition to the 666-subject first cohort. To predict cytomegalovirus infection status, the study brought together high-throughput TCR immunosequencing, statistical association of individual TCRs with disease status, and machine learning. A later analysis re-examined previously published TCR beta repertoires from over 500 donors and added high-resolution HLA genotyping to investigate patterns of TCR occurrence. Rather than using new phenotypic data, the later analysis identified candidate immune exposures from TCR beta sequences and from how often those sequences occurred across donors. An earlier analysis of around 540 of the donors applied high-throughput TCR beta sequencing to assess whether each TCR beta V gene segment acted as functional or pseudogenic. Donor age, sex, ethnicity and CMV serostatus were compiled alongside the repertoire data. In a later genetic analysis, genome-wide SNP genotypes for about three fifths of the roughly 670 donors were used, and that subset was treated as a discovery cohort. Every repertoire in the discovery cohort had been generated on one and the same sequencing platform. Both class I and class II loci were covered by HLA typing, at four-digit resolution. Typing coverage differed by locus: A, B, C, DRB1 and DQB1 were typed in about 620-640 donors, DQA1 in 522, DPA1 in roughly 590, and DPB1 in just under 490. Because of strong linkage in the cohort, roughly five DR-DQ haplotypes were treated as single units for association and clustering. Among several hundred genotyped donors of the cohort, an average of roughly 230,000 unique TCR beta nucleotide sequences was sequenced per donor, of which roughly 17% were non-productive. Here is what the overall study found, with its caveats: Correlated functional status among segregating V segments might be attributable to linkage disequilibrium, but an unknown experimental factor could not be ruled out. The authors suggested that the approach could potentially be extended to other disease states and immunological phenotypes. While some public TCRs were present in many individuals, most TCR sequences turned up only very rarely across donors. In this cohort, only TCR beta chains were sequenced, and detectable features were limited by the absence of alpha or paired-chain data. A later analysis found that TCR association rates varied across HLA loci, with DRB1 alleles showing the most associated TCRs and HLA-C alleles the fewest. Cytomegalovirus status was reported to be diagnosed by the classifier with high specificity and sensitivity in both the original and validation cohorts. The sequencing pipeline was judged likely to have produced a cluster of highly shared sequence variants as a technical artifact. An association between a missense DCLRE1C variant and V-gene and J-gene trimming of TCR beta chains was found in a later genetic analysis and replicated in an independent cohort. Broadly in line with IMGT annotations, most TCR beta V segments showed up in productive rearrangements about 87% or about 30% of the time in an earlier analysis of several hundred of the donors. Assigning TCR associations to individual alleles was difficult when HLA alleles, especially DR and DQ, strongly co-occurred. A later analysis reported that several top co-occurrence clusters appeared linked to parvovirus B19, influenza, CMV and Epstein-Barr virus. According to a later genetic analysis, donors in an Asian-associated ancestry cluster had fewer N-insertions in productive TCRs than the approximately 670-donor mean. CMV serostatus was the only immune exposure information available for the cohort. Because counts were too low, some 17 rarely observed V segments, including chromosome 9 orphons, were left out of the earlier analysis of approximately 580 of the donors. According to a later analysis, most CMV-associated TCR beta chains appeared to be HLA-restricted, and the HLA associations seemed to be driven largely by CMV exposure. The study gave a list of about 170 TCR beta chains associated with cytomegalovirus. A further reported finding was that TCR beta sequences accurately predicted the HLA-A and HLA-B alleles for most subjects in the first cohort. Because HLA typing was unavailable for some donors at each locus, only the typed subset was used in association tests. Three of the identified cytomegalovirus-associated TCR beta chains were confirmed in vitro to be specific for cytomegalovirus antigens. The presence/absence analyses assumed that sequencing depth was roughly uniform across donors, and that assumption may not be true. At a false discovery rate of 0.05, a later analysis linked 16,951 TCR beta sequences to specific HLA alleles. Because the 87-base-pair reads could not distinguish some IMGT-functional V segments, including TRBV6-2 and TRBV6-3, those segments were excluded. In a later analysis, HLA-associated TCR beta chains were found to be more clonally expanded and to have lower generation probabilities than equally common non-associated chains.

The CDR3 numbers 15 residues from cysteine through phenylalanine. Of the read, only the CDR3 DNA is kept; its 45 bases are in frame from base 1. For CDR1 and CDR2, the germline V gene lists MDHEN and SYDVKM. Here V drops 6 bases and J drops 8 bases, and the junction holds 10 bases not matched to any gene. The library was made by the immunoSEQ multiplex PCR assay. For the multiplex PCR, a mixture combining 60 forward primers for TCR Vbeta segments and 13 reverse primers for TCR Jbeta segments was used. Amplification of the CDR3 region of rearranged TCR beta genes was performed with a multiplex PCR assay on genomic DNA. Amplified TCR beta libraries were sequenced as 87-base-pair reads on the Illumina HiSeq System. In the original analysis: A later analysis counted around 72 million unique TCR beta chains across the 666 repertoires, and around 9.9 million of these chains were shared by at least two donors. Raw reads were error-corrected and collapsed into unique sequences by a nearest-neighbor algorithm in which closely related sequences were merged to remove PCR and sequencing errors. CDR3 sequences were aligned to IMGT reference sequences to assign V, D and J gene segments. For a sequence to be retained, a match of at least six nucleotides to both a V gene segment and a J gene segment was required. Rearrangements were classified as productive when the CDR3 lacked stop codons and remained in frame with V and J, and all other rearrangements were classified as non-productive. Following IMGT convention, CDR3 was defined as the stretch from the second conserved V-encoded cysteine to the conserved J-encoded phenylalanine. Sequences without an unambiguous match to a single V gene segment were excluded from the earlier analysis of approximately 600 of the donors. An earlier analysis of fewer than 750 of the donors classified V segments as functional when productive rearrangements were above 56.7% and as segregating when the standard deviation between donors was above 5%. A statistical classification framework was built for diagnosing cytomegalovirus status from the catalog of TCR beta chain sequences. V and J gene assignment, in a later analysis, came from comparing TCR nucleotide sequences with IMGT/GENE-DB human TR gene sequences. Using the TCRdist pipeline, a later analysis assigned CDR3 sequences along with most-parsimonious VDJ recombination scenarios. A later analysis defined each TCR beta chain by its CDR3 amino acid sequence plus V-gene family, and excluded reads lacking a unique V-gene family. To address suspected cross-contamination and a sequencing artifact, a later analysis removed approximately 600 highly shared, low-generation-probability nucleotide sequences. For each public chain, a later analysis derived a clonal expansion index from normalized ranks of inferred template counts within each repertoire. In a later analysis, generation probabilities were computed with a VDJ recombination model fitted to out-of-frame rearrangements, and the resulting probabilities were checked against IGoR. In a later analysis, hypergeometric tests were used to score TCR-TCR, TCR-HLA and TCR-CMV co-occurrence, with a repertoire-size bias correction applied to TCR pairs. In a later analysis, false discovery rates were estimated by permuting HLA or CMV assignments 20 times. In a later analysis, co-occurring TCRs were grouped with DBSCAN, and TCRdist sequence similarity was added when clustering was performed within HLA-allele-positive subsets. For co-occurrence clustering, repertoires with fewer than 30,000 or more than 120,000 public chains were excluded, along with four or five repertoires with anomalous nucleotide sharing. TCRdb stores this immuneACCESS table with in-frame sequences only. Part of the clones is absent; in the studies checked, under half of the shortfall reflects unresolved V genes, and no reason is known for the rest. V, J and clone size were drawn from that table, and D and trimming were deduced from the DNA. The sample table shows over 40,000 clones, and about 77% are seen once. The biggest ten clones account for under 3.5% of the sample.

The cohort was made up of about 670 healthy bone marrow donors. At the time of sampling, all cohort members were nominally healthy, though unrecorded immune exposures were likely present. The donor was CMV seropositive and was included in the group of 250 to 350 seropositive cohort members. Each donor provided a peripheral blood sample, and peripheral blood mononuclear cells were used for TCR beta sequencing. Genomic DNA was extracted from the blood cell samples with the Qiagen DNeasy Blood Extraction Kit. This receptor was taken from a woman in her thirties or forties in good health and CMV-seropositive. The sample was PBMCs. The sequence links TRBV28 to TRBJ1-6; a stretch of 7 junction bases matches TRBD1. The CDR3 is CASRRQGGLDSPLHF. The DNA sequence is as follows: TGTGCCAGCAGGAGACAGGGTGGGCTCGATTCACCCCTCCACTTT.